The rows below give T cell receptor beta chains drawn from one sample of a study of molecular identifiers for immune sequencing clone quantification. TCRdb used MiXCR to reprocess the PCR reads, holding one entry per CDR3 protein. The sample consists of 600,000 to 650,000 distinct CDR3 sequences, 15% to 20% of them appearing once. Sequencing used naive CD8+ T cells from blood, with Jurkat cell RNA spiked in. These receptors were obtained from a human donor in good health. Some libraries in this study had Jurkat cell RNA spiked in. Each CDR3 is given with its conserved first and last residue. The order of the fields is D gene, V gene, clone size, J gene, CDR3 DNA, CDR3 protein. D genes are given only for firm matches. Clone size appears in some rows only: once, few, many, or a class for an expanded clone.

TRBD1	TRBV5-1	.	TRBJ2-7	TGCGCCAGCAGCTTGGTGGATGGGACAGTAATGTACGAGCAGTACTTC	CASSLVDGTVMYEQYF
.	TRBV3-1	few	TRBJ2-7	TGTGCCAGCAGCCCGGATTTAGTGGTGACAGAGCCAAACTACGAGCAGTACTTC	CASSPDLVVTEPNYEQYF
.	TRBV20-1	many	TRBJ1-6	TGCAGTGCTATCGCAAGGGGGGCTACGTTGAATTCACCCCTCCACTTT	CSAIARGATLNSPLHF
.	TRBV11-2	many	TRBJ2-5	TGTGCCAGCAGCTTAGAACGGGAACAAGAGACCCAGTACTTC	CASSLEREQETQYF
.	TRBV4-3	.	TRBJ2-5	TGCGCCAGCAGCCAAAACCGCCGCGGGATGTTTGAGACCCAGTACTTC	CASSQNRRGMFETQYF
.	TRBV6-5	many	TRBJ1-1	TGTGCCAGCAGAACGGGGAACGGGGAAGCTTTCTTT	CASRTGNGEAFF
.	TRBV2	many	TRBJ1-5	TGTGCCAGCAGTCCCTGGGGGGCCAGTAGCAATCAGCCCCAGCATTTT	CASSPWGASSNQPQHF
.	TRBV5-4	few	TRBJ2-2	TGTGCCAGCAGCGGGACATCCGGGGAGCTGTTTTTT	CASSGTSGELFF
TRBD2	TRBV7-2	many	TRBJ2-7	TGTGCCAGCAGCTTAGTTTCTAGCGGGAGTAACGAGCAGTACTTC	CASSLVSSGSNEQYF
TRBD1	TRBV20-1	many	TRBJ2-7	TGCAGTGCTAGAGGGACAGGCAGGCCCTCCTACGAGCAGTACTTC	CSARGTGRPSYEQYF
TRBD2	TRBV5-4	many	TRBJ2-3	TGTGCCAGCCGACGGGGTAGCGGGCCCTCTGGCACAGATACGCAGTATTTT	CASRRGSGPSGTDTQYF
TRBD2	TRBV29-1	few	TRBJ2-7	TGCAGCGTTGAATCTAGCGGGGGGATCGACGAGCAGTACTTC	CSVESSGGIDEQYF
.	TRBV4-3	many	TRBJ1-2	TGCGCCAGCAGCCAAGATCGCATGGGGGCCTATGGCTACACCTTC	CASSQDRMGAYGYTF
.	TRBV4-1	many	TRBJ2-1	TGCGCCAGCAGCCAAGTGGACAGCTGGCAGTTCTTC	CASSQVDSWQFF
TRBD2	TRBV15	.	TRBJ2-3	TGTGCCACCAGCAGAGATTGGATGGCGGGAGGAACCACAGATACGCAGTATTTT	CATSRDWMAGGTTDTQYF
.	TRBV7-9	.	TRBJ2-7	TGTGCCAGCAGCTTAATGTTTTACGAGCAGTACTTC	CASSLMFYEQYF
TRBD2	TRBV11-2	many	TRBJ2-1	TGTGCCAGCAGCCTATGGACTAGCGGGGACCCCTTCCAGTTCTTC	CASSLWTSGDPFQFF
TRBD1	TRBV4-1	few	TRBJ1-4	TGCGCCAGCAGCCTATACTCGGGACAGAATGAAAAACTGTTTTTT	CASSLYSGQNEKLFF
TRBD1	TRBV7-3	many	TRBJ2-2	TGTGCCAGCAGCCGATCCCGGGACAGACACACCGGGGAGCTGTTTTTT	CASSRSRDRHTGELFF
.	TRBV12-3/TRBV12-4	.	TRBJ2-5	TGTGCCAGCAGTTCAAACCCAACGACAGGGGAGGGAGAGACCCAGTACTTC	CASSSNPTTGEGETQYF
.	TRBV5-4	.	TRBJ2-1	TGTGCCAGCCGTAGGGGGGGGGATGAGCAGTTCTTC	CASRRGGDEQFF
TRBD2	TRBV13	.	TRBJ2-1	TGTGCCAGCAGCCCACCAAGCGGGACCCCATACAATGAGCAGTTCTTC	CASSPPSGTPYNEQFF
.	TRBV6-6	many	TRBJ1-2	TGTGCCAGCAGTTATTCAGGGACGACCCCTAACTATGGCTACACCTTC	CASSYSGTTPNYGYTF
.	TRBV2	few	TRBJ1-2	TGTGCCAGCAGTGATGGCAGAGGGTACTATGGCTACACCTTC	CASSDGRGYYGYTF
TRBD2	TRBV11-2	many	TRBJ2-3	TGTGCCAGCAGCTTAGAGGGGGGACTAGCGGGGGGAGATACGCAGTATTTT	CASSLEGGLAGGDTQYF
.	TRBV9	.	TRBJ2-7	TGTGCCAGCAGCGTAGGCTGGAACTCCTACGAGCAGTACTTC	CASSVGWNSYEQYF
TRBD2	TRBV20-1	many	TRBJ2-7	TGCAGTGCTAGGGGCGGGGGGAGCTACGAGCAGTACTTC	CSARGGGSYEQYF
TRBD2	TRBV7-9	once	TRBJ2-7	TGTGCCCGCAGCCCCAGACTAGCGGAGACTTACGAGCAGTACTTC	CARSPRLAETYEQYF
.	TRBV7-9	.	TRBJ1-1	TGTGCCAGCAGCCAGGCAGGATACACTGAAGCTTTCTTT	CASSQAGYTEAFF
TRBD1	TRBV15	few	TRBJ2-7	TGTGCCACCAGCGTTGGGACAGGGGGTTTCAACTCCTACGAGCAGTACTTC	CATSVGTGGFNSYEQYF
TRBD1	TRBV10-2	many	TRBJ1-2	TGCGCCAGCAGTGACCCAACAGGGGCCAGAAACTATGGCTACACCTTC	CASSDPTGARNYGYTF
TRBD2	TRBV5-3	.	TRBJ2-3	TGTGCCGGCAGCGGGACTAGCGCAGATACGCAGTATTTT	CAGSGTSADTQYF
TRBD1	TRBV4-3	few	TRBJ2-7	TGCGCCAGCAGCCAAGATGGTGGGGGACAGGGACAGGGGTACTACGAGCAGTACTTC	CASSQDGGGQGQGYYEQYF
TRBD1	TRBV6-2/TRBV6-3	many	TRBJ1-1	TGTGCCAGCAGTCCGAATCCGGGACAGGGGAAGACTGAAGCTTTCTTT	CASSPNPGQGKTEAFF
.	TRBV11-1	few	TRBJ2-1	TGTGCCAGCAGCTTAGCGCGAGGTCTAGCCGCTAATGAGCAGTTCTTC	CASSLARGLAANEQFF
TRBD2	TRBV28	few	TRBJ2-5	TGTGCCAGCAGCACACCGACTAGCGGGTTCCAAGAGACCCAGTACTTC	CASSTPTSGFQETQYF
.	TRBV30	many	TRBJ2-1	TGTGCCTGGAGTGTCCTAATCGTAGGCAATGAGCAGTTCTTC	CAWSVLIVGNEQFF
.	TRBV4-3	few	TRBJ2-1	TGCGCCAGCAGCCAAGAGGTAGTCAGGTATGAGCAGTTCTTC	CASSQEVVRYEQFF
TRBD1	TRBV7-9	.	TRBJ2-3	TGTGCCAGCAGCTTAGATGTCGGGGACAGCTCGCCATGGCCGTATTTT	CASSLDVGDSSPWPYF
.	TRBV5-6	many	TRBJ1-5	TGTGCCAGCAGCTTGGGCAGGGGTCGCCGACAGCCCCAGCATTTT	CASSLGRGRRQPQHF
.	TRBV28	few	TRBJ2-3	TGTGCCAGCAGTTTAACAGCGGGAAGGGGGGATACGCAGTATTTT	CASSLTAGRGDTQYF
.	TRBV7-3	many	TRBJ2-7	TGTGCCAGCAGCTTAAGTTGGGGACTCTCGGTTGCCTACGAGCAGTACTTC	CASSLSWGLSVAYEQYF
TRBD1	TRBV5-3	.	TRBJ2-1	TGTGTCAGAAGCTCCACCGGGACAGCATACAATGAGCAGTTCTTC	CVRSSTGTAYNEQFF
TRBD2	TRBV27	few	TRBJ2-3	TGTGCCAGCAGTTTAGTAGCGGGGGTTAGCACAGATACGCAGTATTTT	CASSLVAGVSTDTQYF
.	TRBV4-1	many	TRBJ1-4	TGCGCCAGTTCGGACGGACGAAATGAAAAACTGTTTTTT	CASSDGRNEKLFF
.	TRBV12-3/TRBV12-4	.	TRBJ2-7	TGTGCCAGCAGTGCACAGGGAAGTCAGCAGTACTTC	CASSAQGSQQYF
TRBD1	TRBV12-3/TRBV12-4	few	TRBJ2-1	TGTGCCAGCAGTTTAGGTGGGGACAGGGCCGACTACAATGAGCAGTTCTTC	CASSLGGDRADYNEQFF